The subject of this entry is one T cell receptor beta chain. In the original processing: The assay estimated nucleated cells by amplifying reference gene primers. Sequencing used immunoSEQ multiplex PCR; TCRdb keeps in-frame clones, though not all of them. V and J calls and clone size are as listed in that table; D and trimming were resolved from the DNA. The table has 200,000 to 250,000 clones, less than 90% seen once; the top ten hold 1.9%. This record comes from a study of blood T cell repertoires in COVID-19. For the study at large: Acute and convalescent COVID-19 samples came from the United States, Italy and Spain. T cells, B-cell-depleted T cells, or PBMCs provided the cDNA or gDNA that served as material.

Germline V gene sequence: CDR1 SGHRS, CDR2 YFSETQ. There are 14 residues in the CDR3. Trimming left V 4 bases short and J 7 bases short, with 15 bases between. The rearrangement uses TRBV5-1 and TRBJ2-1, with D possibly being TRBD1 (6 bases). This receptor was obtained from a man in his forties or fifties with active or convalescent COVID-19. The sample consisted of peripheral blood. The DNA of the CDR3 is TGCGCCAGCAGCCAATTGACAGGTCCGAATGAGCAGTTCTTC. Translating gives CASSQLTGPNEQFF.